This TCR beta chain was obtained from a study of OX40 agonist ivuxolimab in advanced cancers. Study overall: Males comprised around 80% of the group, whose mean age was approximately 61 years (range roughly 20 to 85). Study-wide results and limits: Low clonal expansion, among the lowest seen, marked partial responders at 0.1-3.0 mg/kg. The study found that CD8+ T cells averaged more expanded clones than CD4+.

This clone was seen a handful of times. The antigen is unknown. Sequencing used immunoSEQ multiplex PCR; TCRdb keeps in-frame clones, though not all of them. Of roughly 56,000 clones in the sample, roughly 85% were seen once. Germline V gives CDR1 ENHRY, CDR2 SYGVKD. The V and J ends lost 3 bases and 1 base respectively, with 6 bases between them. CDR3 length: 13 residues. Source: CD4+ or CD8+ T cells sorted from blood, taken in a trial of the OX40 agonist ivuxolimab. The chain is built from TRBV10-3 and TRBJ1-1; no clear D gene. This receptor was taken from an adult with an advanced solid tumor such as melanoma, head and neck, liver or kidney cancer. The CDR3 sequence: CAISDGWNTEAFF. CDR3 bases: TGTGCCATCAGTGACGGTTGGAACACTGAAGCTTTCTTT.